The 27 T cell receptor beta chains presented below share a single source sample, sequenced in a study of T cell responses to AZD1222 COVID-19 vaccine. Clones were sequenced by immunoSEQ multiplex PCR, and TCRdb holds only the in-frame ones, with some missing. The sample holds some 200,000 clones; 80% to 95% are singletons and the top ten take approximately 3.7%. The material was peripheral blood, obtained 28 days after the second AZD1222 dose. All receptors derive from an adult who received the AZD1222 COVID-19 vaccine.

This clone was detected a few times. The chain carries TRBV9 and TRBJ2-5; TRBD1 matches at 10 bases. The trim removed 0 bases at V and 3 bases at J, leaving 2 bases unmatched. The CDR3 spans 15 residues. Germline V lookup: CDR1 SGDLS, CDR2 YYNGEE. DNA of the CDR3: TGTGCCAGCAGCGTAGTTGGGACAGGGGAAGAGACCCAGTACTTC. Its translation: CASSVVGTGEETQYF. The full variable domain, in which reference TRBV9 and TRBJ2-5 provide the parts outside the CDR3, is DSGVTQTPKHLITATGQRVTLRCSPRSGDLSVYWYQQSLDQGLQFLIQYYNGEERAKGNILERFSAQQFPDLHSELNLSSLELGDSALYFCASSVVGTGEETQYFGPGTRLLVL.

CDR3: CASSAGTRGYGYTF. The DNA of the CDR3 is TGTGCCAGTAGTGCCGGGACAAGGGGCTATGGCTACACCTTC. The chain carries TRBV19 and TRBJ1-2, with a possible D match to TRBD1 (6 bases). Trimming pared 5 bases from V and 4 bases from J, leaving 14 bases between. The CDR3 sequence is 14 residues long. Germline V gene sequence: CDR1 LNHDA, CDR2 SQIVND (reference sequence).

This clone was recorded a few times. This chain links TRBV19 with TRBJ2-7; 8 nucleotides agree with TRBD2. Losses at the gene ends were 1 base for V and 3 bases for J; bases not matched to a gene: 5. This CDR3 is built from 15 residues. Germline loops: CDR1 LNHDA, CDR2 SQIVND (reference sequence). The CDR3 DNA reads TGTGCCAGTAGTATAGGACTAGCGAGGGTCTACGAGCAGTACTTC. Translated: CASSIGLARVYEQYF.

V and J are TRBV7-8 and TRBJ2-1; 12 bases line up with TRBD1. The length of the CDR3 is 15 residues. The germline V gene has CDR1 SGHVS and CDR2 FQNEAQ. V shed 6 bases, J shed 8 bases, and the junction held 8 bases outside the gene matches. Here the CDR3 DNA reads TGTGCCAGCAGGCCCGGGACAGGGGGCCCATATGAGCAGTTCTTC. Encoded protein: CASRPGTGGPYEQFF. The complete variable domain, with remaining parts taken from reference TRBV7-8 and TRBJ2-1, reads GAGVSQSPRYKVAKRGQDVALRCDPISGHVSLFWYQQALGQGPEFLTYFQNEAQLDKSGLPSDRFFAERPEGSVSTLKIQRTQQEDSAVYLCASRPGTGGPYEQFFGPGTRLTVL.

The gene calls are TRBV27 and TRBJ2-3; unclear D gene. V lost 5 bases and J lost 1, with 10 bases in between. Germline CDR1 is MNHEY and CDR2 is SMNVEV (reference sequence). The CDR3 sequence is 14 residues long. CDR3 coding DNA: TGTGCCAGCAGTCTTAGGTGGGGCACAGATACGCAGTATTTT. Translation gives CASSLRWGTDTQYF.

This chain links TRBV5-4 with TRBJ1-2, with TRBD1 matching 8 bases. V lost 4 bases to trimming and J lost 5 bases; unmatched junction nucleotides: 7. The CDR3 is 14 amino acids. From germline, CDR1 is SGHNT and CDR2 YYREEE (reference sequence). CDR3: CASSHRTGQYGYTF. In nucleotides, the CDR3 is TGTGCCAGCAGCCACAGGACAGGGCAATATGGCTACACCTTC.

This clone was recorded once. This chain joins TRBV2 and TRBJ2-3; TRBD2 matches 7 bases. Germline V gene lookup returns CDR1 SNHLY and CDR2 FYNNEI. This CDR3 spans 16 amino acids. V dropped 3 bases and J dropped 11; count of bases not matched to a gene: 17. This CDR3 reads CASSDSRGDAMFVQYF. The CDR3 nucleotides are TGTGCCAGCAGTGACAGTCGGGGGGACGCGATGTTCGTGCAGTATTTT.

The chain combines TRBV19 with TRBJ1-1, with D uncertain. This CDR3 contains 16 residues. CDR1 LNHDA and CDR2 SQIVND come from the germline V gene (reference sequence). V was shortened by 0 bases and J by 5 bases, with 16 bases between the two germline ends. CDR3 loop: CASSIDPTAAGTEAFF. CDR3 in DNA: TGTGCCAGTAGTATAGACCCAACGGCCGCGGGAACTGAAGCTTTCTTT.

The chain uses TRBV6-5 and TRBJ2-1; tentative D call: TRBD2 (6 bases). The CDR3 totals 13 residues. Germline V gives CDR1 MNHEY, CDR2 SVGAGI. V was clipped by 8 bases and J by 6 bases, with 14 bases between them. This chain's CDR3 is CASWGRMGNEQFF. The CDR3 DNA sequence: TGTGCCAGCTGGGGGAGGATGGGCAATGAGCAGTTCTTC.

The genes are TRBV28 and TRBJ1-2; D remains ambiguous. Deletions cut 5 bases from V and 3 bases from J, with 10 bases between. The germline V gene has CDR1 MDHEN and CDR2 SYDVKM. The CDR3 covers 13 residues. CDR3 DNA sequence: TGTGCCAGCAGTCCCCTGGGAGACTATGGCTACACCTTC. Its protein is CASSPLGDYGYTF.

The CDR3 DNA reads as TGTGCCAGCAGTCTTCTTATACTAGCCTACGAGCAGTACTTC. Translating it yields CASSLLILAYEQYF. The J gene is TRBJ2-7, the V gene TRBV28, with a weak D call TRBD2 (5 bases). V gave up 5 bases and J gave up 2 bases, with 13 bases separating them. This CDR3 is 14 amino acids long. The germline CDR1 and CDR2 sequences are MDHEN and SYDVKM.

The rearrangement links TRBV7-2 to TRBJ1-2, with no clear D. V lost 5 bases and J 8 bases, leaving 9 bases between the germline ends. Germline-derived CDR1 and CDR2 are SGHTA and FQGNSA. CDR3 length: 11 residues. DNA for the CDR3: TGTGCCAGCAGCCCGAGCTGGGGCTACACCTTC. It codes for CASSPSWGYTF.

This rearrangement joins TRBV3-1 (or the pseudogene TRBV3-2) to TRBJ1-2; 9 bases agree with TRBD1. Germline V gene data show CDR1 as LGHDT and CDR2 as YNNKEL (reference sequence). Trimming removed 8 bases from V and 5 bases from J; junction bases left unmatched: 0. This CDR3 is 11 amino acids long. CDR3 in DNA: TGTGCCAGCGGACAGGGGTATGGCTACACCTTC. This sequence encodes CASGQGYGYTF.

The chain uses TRBV6-5 and TRBJ1-5; 8 bases fit TRBD1. The V gene's germline CDR1 is MNHEY and CDR2 SVGAGI. Unmatched junction bases numbered 9, after V lost 5 bases and J lost 6 bases. This CDR3 region has 15 residues. Here the CDR3 reads CASSRTGQGGQPQHF. The DNA of the CDR3 is TGTGCCAGCAGTCGAACCGGACAGGGAGGTCAGCCCCAGCATTTT.

The CDR3 nucleotides read TGTGCCAGCAGCTTAGGGGGACAGGGGCTAGAGACCCAGTACTTC. The encoded protein is CASSLGGQGLETQYF. This rearrangement joins TRBV7-2 to TRBJ2-5, with TRBD1 identical over 10 bases. J gave up 4 bases and V 1 base, and 3 bases lay outside the gene matches. Per germline, CDR1 SGHTA and CDR2 FQGNSA. This CDR3 comprises 15 residues.

The V and J genes are TRBV11-3 and TRBJ2-1; D not resolved. The CDR3 totals 15 residues. Germline CDR1 and CDR2: SGHNT and YENEEA. V was cut by 3 bases and J by 0 bases, with 9 bases left in between. The CDR3 nucleotides are TGTGCCAGCAGCTTCCGGTTTAGCTCCTACAATGAGCAGTTCTTC. Translation: CASSFRFSSYNEQFF.

This chain uses TRBV20-1 with TRBJ1-2, with D unclear. V was shortened by 3 bases and J by 8 bases, with 10 bases between the two germline ends. This CDR3 has 11 residues. The V gene's germline CDR1 is DFQATT and CDR2 SNEGSKA (reference sequence). The CDR3: CSASRAEGYTF. For the CDR3, the DNA is TGCAGTGCTAGCCGGGCAGAGGGCTACACCTTC.

The DNA of the CDR3 is TGTGCCAGCAGCTCCCCGGGAGGTGCCGTCAATGAGCAGTTCTTC. Translating gives CASSSPGGAVNEQFF. This chain links TRBV7-3 with TRBJ2-1, with 7 positions matching TRBD2. The CDR3 sequence is 15 residues long. Germline V gene lookup returns CDR1 SGHTA and CDR2 FQGTGA. Trimming took 4 bases from V and 6 from J; bases not matched to a gene: 9.

The chain combines TRBV19 with TRBJ1-2; a possible D gene is TRBD1 (5 bases). Germline CDR1 LNHDA, CDR2 SQIVND (reference sequence). The CDR3 sequence is 13 residues long. The V end lost 3 bases, the J end lost 5 bases, and 10 bases lay between the germline ends. CDR3 region: CASSIGRDYGYTF. CDR3 DNA sequence: TGTGCCAGTAGTATTGGCAGGGATTATGGCTACACCTTC. The full variable domain, in which reference TRBV19 and TRBJ1-2 provide the parts outside the CDR3, is DGGITQSPKYLFRKEGQNVTLSCEQNLNHDAMYWYRQDPGQGLRLIYYSQIVNDFQKGDIAEGYSVSREKKESFPLTVTSAQKNPTAFYLCASSIGRDYGYTFGSGTRLTVV.

The chain carries TRBV5-1 and TRBJ2-4, with a weak D call TRBD2 (5 bases). Germline CDR1 reads SGHRS; CDR2 reads YFSETQ. The CDR3 extends over 14 amino acids. V was clipped by 0 bases and J by 8 bases, with 12 bases between them. The DNA for the CDR3 is TGCGCCAGCAGCTTGGGGGCGGCGGAGGACATTCAGTACTTC. Residues: CASSLGAAEDIQYF.

V is TRBV6-5 and J is TRBJ1-1, with TRBD1 as a possible D gene (6 bases). The CDR3 is 14 residues long. In germline, CDR1 is MNHEY, CDR2 SVGAGI. The V end was cut by 2 bases, the J end by 1 base, with 8 bases between. The CDR3 DNA reads TGTGCCAGCAGTTACACGGGACAGAACACTGAAGCTTTCTTT. Translating it yields CASSYTGQNTEAFF.

The table lists this clone with a count of one. The chain links TRBV2 to TRBJ2-5; 9 nucleotides align to TRBD2. Germline CDR1 SNHLY, CDR2 FYNNEI. The CDR3 contains 15 residues. Germline trimming cut 8 bases from V and 4 bases from J; bases unmatched to any gene: 11. For the CDR3, the DNA is TGTGCCAGCTGCAGATCGGGACTAGCCCCAGAGACCCAGTACTTC. This codes for CASCRSGLAPETQYF. The full variable domain, its missing parts supplied by reference TRBV2 and TRBJ2-5, is EPEVTQTPSHQVTQMGQEVILRCVPISNHLYFYWYRQILGQKVEFLVSFYNNEISEKSEIFDDQFSVERPDGSNFTLKIRSTKLEDSAMYFCASCRSGLAPETQYFGPGTRLLVL.

This clone came up once. This chain links TRBV19 with TRBJ1-3; D uncertain. Germline V gene lookup returns CDR1 LNHDA and CDR2 SQIVND (reference sequence). This CDR3 has 13 residues. The germline V and J ends were trimmed by 5 bases and 3 bases, with 8 bases remaining between them. The CDR3 DNA reads TGTGCCAGTAGTCAGTGGGTTGGAAACACCATATATTTT. This translates into CASSQWVGNTIYF.

The chain combines TRBV7-2 with TRBJ1-2; TRBD1 aligns across 7 bases. The CDR3 runs to 14 residues. The germline V gene has CDR1 SGHTA and CDR2 FQGNSA. Trimming removed 7 bases from V and 6 bases from J; junction bases left unmatched: 11. The CDR3 loop is CASTRQGELDGYTF. The CDR3, as DNA: TGTGCCAGCACCCGACAGGGAGAACTCGATGGCTACACCTTC.

This chain links TRBV27 with TRBJ2-3; TRBD2 agrees at 11 bases. CDR1 is MNHEY, CDR2 SMNVEV, per germline (reference sequence). The CDR3 consists of 16 residues. Trimming took 5 bases from V and 2 from J; bases not matched to a gene: 6. The CDR3 DNA sequence: TGTGCCAGCAGTCCCGGGACTAGCGGAGTCACAGATACGCAGTATTTT. Translated: CASSPGTSGVTDTQYF.

The chain recombines TRBV5-8 with TRBJ2-3; a weak D match, TRBD2 (6 bases). V was shortened by 3 bases and J by 14 bases, with 19 bases between the two germline ends. This CDR3 is built from 13 residues. Germline loops: CDR1 SGHTS, CDR2 YDEGEE. The CDR3 nucleotides read TGTGCCAGCAGCTCTACCGGGACTCCGACCTTGTATTTT. As protein: CASSSTGTPTLYF.

The V call is TRBV24-1, the J call TRBJ1-2; D call uncertain. Trimming took off 4 bases at V and 6 bases at J, with 17 bases between the two ends. The CDR3 extends over 15 amino acids. The V gene's germline CDR1 is KGHDR and CDR2 SFDVKD. The CDR3 sequence: CATSDSGFQPDGYTF. The CDR3 DNA reads as TGTGCCACCAGTGACTCCGGGTTCCAACCCGATGGCTACACCTTC.